These 32 T cell receptor beta chains were sequenced from one sample in a study of memory CD4+ T cells and cytomegalovirus serostatus. This table comes from immunoSEQ multiplex PCR, and its TCRdb copy is limited to in-frame clones, with some not included. The sample lists about 38,000 clones, 70% to 85% occurring once. The sort gate was single viable CD3+CD4+CD8-CD45RO+ cells for memory CD4+ T cells. Material for sequencing was memory CD4+ T cells from blood. The origin of the receptors is an adult in good health and CMV-seropositive.

A few counts support this clone. The chain carries TRBV7-3 and TRBJ2-3, with D perhaps TRBD2 (5 bases). CDR1 is SGHTA, CDR2 FQGTGA, per germline. V gave up 5 bases and J gave up 0 bases, with 9 bases separating them. This CDR3 has 14 residues. The CDR3 sequence is CASSPERSTDTQYF. For the CDR3, the DNA is TGTGCCAGCAGCCCCGAGCGGAGCACAGATACGCAGTATTTT.

This chain links TRBV6-1 with TRBJ2-3; the match to TRBD2 covers 8 bases. The V gene end was trimmed by 4 bases and the J gene end by 6 bases; junction bases not matched to a gene: 9. This CDR3 contains 15 residues. Germline V gives CDR1 MNHNS, CDR2 SASEGT. The CDR3 DNA is TGTGCCAGCAGTGGAACGGGAGGGGTGTCGGATACGCAGTATTTT. It is translated as CASSGTGGVSDTQYF.

This clone showed up just a few times. The rearrangement joins TRBV7-2 to TRBJ1-1; TRBD1 is a possible D gene (5 bases). The V and J ends lost 1 base and 10 bases respectively, with 13 bases between them. The CDR3 has 13 residues. The germline V gene encodes CDR1 SGHTA and CDR2 FQGNSA. The CDR3 DNA sequence: TGTGCCAGCAGCTTAGTGGGAGCAGGGAGAGCTTTCTTT. It is translated as CASSLVGAGRAFF. The variable domain in full, with the rest retrieved from reference TRBV7-2 and TRBJ1-1, is GAGVSQSPSNKVTEKGKDVELRCDPISGHTALYWYRQSLGQGLEFLIYFQGNSAPDKSGLPSDRFSAERTGGSVSTLTIQRTQQEDSAVYLCASSLVGAGRAFFGQGTRLTVV.

The J gene is TRBJ1-5, the V gene TRBV4-1; 7 bases agree with TRBD1. The CDR3 runs 16 residues. V lost 0 bases to trimming and J lost 6 bases; unmatched junction nucleotides: 8. Germline V gives CDR1 MGHRA, CDR2 YSYEKL. CDR3 bases: TGCGCCAGCAGCCAAGATTGGCAGGGGGTCGGTCAGCCCCAGCATTTT. It encodes CASSQDWQGVGQPQHF.

This chain joins TRBV6-6 and TRBJ2-5, with D unresolved. Germline V lookup: CDR1 MNHNY, CDR2 SVGAGI (reference sequence). This CDR3 region has 11 residues. Trimming took 2 bases from V and 4 from J, leaving 2 bases between them. This chain's CDR3 is CASSYLETQYF. In DNA, the CDR3 is TGTGCCAGCAGTTACCTAGAGACCCAGTACTTC.

For the CDR3, the DNA is TGTGCCATCAGTACAGACCGTAGCACTGAAGCTTTCTTT. Amino acids: CAISTDRSTEAFF. This chain connects TRBV10-3 to TRBJ1-1; D gene unclear. Germline-derived CDR1 and CDR2 are ENHRY and SYGVKD. The length of the CDR3 is 13 residues. V shed 5 bases and J shed 4 bases, with 11 bases lying between them.

The rearrangement uses TRBV7-8 and TRBJ2-7; D is unclear. CDR3 length equals 11 residues. Germline V gene sequence: CDR1 SGHVS, CDR2 FQNEAQ. Trimming left V 4 bases short and J 3 bases short, with 4 bases between. CDR3 amino acids: CASSSHYEQYF. The CDR3 region has the DNA TGTGCCAGCAGCTCCCACTACGAGCAGTACTTC.

This chain connects TRBV6-4 to TRBJ2-7; 7 nucleotides agree with TRBD1. V gave up 7 bases and J gave up 0 bases; unmatched junction bases: 12. The CDR3 length is 16 residues. CDR1 and CDR2 (germline): MRHNA, SNTAGT. The CDR3 region has the DNA TGTGCCAGCATAGGTATTGAAGGACAGGCCTCCTACGAGCAGTACTTC. It translates to CASIGIEGQASYEQYF.

The V and J genes are TRBV15 and TRBJ2-7; 8 nucleotides line up with TRBD1. In germline, CDR1 is LNHNV, CDR2 YYDKDF (reference sequence). V lost 0 bases and J lost 3; bases outside the gene matches: 7. This CDR3 is 16 amino acids long. DNA for the CDR3: TGTGCCACCAGCAGAGATCGGGACAGGCGCCTCTACGAGCAGTACTTC. This gives the protein CATSRDRDRRLYEQYF.

The chain uses TRBV6-5 and TRBJ1-2; 7 nucleotides line up with TRBD1. Germline V gene lookup returns CDR1 MNHEY and CDR2 SVGAGI. With 8 bases clipped from V and 2 bases from J, the junction kept 5 bases outside the gene matches. The CDR3 contains 13 residues. The DNA of the CDR3 is TGTGCCAGCCGAAAGACAGGGAACTATGGCTACACCTTC. This encodes CASRKTGNYGYTF.

This sequence joins TRBV7-2 and TRBJ2-5; the D call may be TRBD1 or TRBD2 (5 bases each). Germline V CDR1 and CDR2: SGHTA, FQGNSA. The V end was cut by 5 bases, the J end by 7 bases, with 14 bases between. The CDR3 sequence is 13 residues long. The chain's CDR3 is CASSPDWGMTQYF. DNA for the CDR3: TGTGCCAGCAGCCCCGACTGGGGGATGACCCAGTACTTC.

The V and J genes are TRBV9 and TRBJ2-2; 7 nucleotides match TRBD2. The CDR3 totals 15 residues. From germline, CDR1 is SGDLS and CDR2 YYNGEE. V lost 3 bases and J lost 3; bases outside the gene matches: 5. The CDR3, as DNA: TGTGCCAGCAGCGAGTCTAGCGGTCACACCGGGGAGCTGTTTTTT. It specifies CASSESSGHTGELFF.

About this clone itself: At the DNA level, this CDR3 is encoded by other sequences in the same sample as well. The chain couples TRBV5-1 to TRBJ1-5; D might be TRBD1 (5 bases). Germline V gene sequence: CDR1 SGHRS, CDR2 YFSETQ. V dropped 4 bases and J dropped 3 bases, with 11 bases sitting between them. This CDR3 region has 14 residues. The CDR3 sequence is CASSPDSLNQPQHF. CDR3 nucleotides: TGCGCCAGCAGCCCAGACAGTCTCAATCAGCCCCAGCATTTT.

The genes are TRBV4-2 and TRBJ2-3; 7 bases are a match to TRBD1. Unmatched junction bases numbered 13, after V lost 0 bases and J lost 4 bases. CDR3 length equals 18 residues. The germline V gene has CDR1 LGHNA and CDR2 YNFKEQ. The CDR3 region is CASSQELGQTGWSDTQYF. The CDR3 bases are TGTGCCAGCAGCCAAGAGCTGGGACAGACGGGGTGGTCAGATACGCAGTATTTT.

Regarding this clone: This specimen includes other DNA sequences encoding the same CDR3. The chain is built from TRBV18 and TRBJ2-1; D is uncertain. The CDR3 extends over 14 amino acids. Germline assignment: CDR1 KGHSH and CDR2 LQKENI. The V and J ends lost 3 bases and 1 base respectively, with 7 bases between them. The CDR3 sequence is CASSPASSYNEQFF. Written as DNA, the CDR3 is TGTGCCAGCTCACCGGCCAGTTCCTACAATGAGCAGTTCTTC.

The V and J genes are TRBV5-1 and TRBJ1-4; weak D call: TRBD1 (5 bases). Germline assignment: CDR1 SGHRS and CDR2 YFSETQ. V gave up 0 bases and J gave up 7 bases, with 13 bases separating them. The CDR3 is 15 amino acids. The CDR3 DNA reads as TGCGCCAGCAGCTTGGTTCAGGGAAAAGGTGAAAAACTGTTTTTT. Translation gives CASSLVQGKGEKLFF. The full variable domain, in which reference TRBV5-1 and TRBJ1-4 provide the parts outside the CDR3, is KAGVTQTPRYLIKTRGQQVTLSCSPISGHRSVSWYQQTPGQGLQFLFEYFSETQRNKGNFPGRFSGRQFSNSRSEMNVSTLELGDSALYLCASSLVQGKGEKLFFGSGTQLSVL.

This clone was picked up one time. The rearrangement links TRBV18 to TRBJ2-5, with 8 positions matching TRBD1. The germline CDR1 and CDR2 sequences are KGHSH and LQKENI. The ends lost 3 bases at V and 4 bases at J; junction bases unmatched: 4. CDR3 length equals 14 residues. The CDR3 DNA is TGTGCCAGCTCACCCACAGGGGGAGGAGAGACCCAGTACTTC. Its translation: CASSPTGGGETQYF.

The V call is TRBV29-1, the J call TRBJ2-7, with D unresolved. The CDR3 has 12 residues. Trimming removed 4 bases at V and 0 bases at J, with 7 bases between. Germline V gene data show CDR1 as SQVTM and CDR2 as ANQGSEA. The CDR3 bases are TGCAGCGTTGTCAACAGCTCCTACGAGCAGTACTTC. Its translation is CSVVNSSYEQYF.

The V and J genes are TRBV25-1 and TRBJ2-5, with D hard to call. CDR3 length equals 18 residues. Trimming stripped 5 bases from V and 7 bases from J, with 29 bases between. The germline gives CDR1 MGHDK, CDR2 SYGVNS. CDR3 amino acids: CASSPPVEAGYGLGTQYF. The DNA of the CDR3 is TGTGCCAGCAGTCCCCCGGTCGAGGCCGGGTATGGCCTAGGGACCCAGTACTTC.

There are a few counts of this clone. This chain links TRBV6-4 with TRBJ2-3; 11 positions match TRBD2. Germline V CDR1 and CDR2: MRHNA, SNTAGT. The CDR3 sequence is 16 residues long. V shed 3 bases and J 1 base; nucleotides not matched to a gene: 3. CDR3 region: CASSELAGEGTDTQYF. CDR3 DNA: TGTGCCAGCAGTGAACTAGCGGGAGAAGGCACAGATACGCAGTATTTT.

The rearrangement uses TRBV29-1 and TRBJ2-3, with TRBD1 matching 10 bases. Germline CDR1 is SQVTM and CDR2 is ANQGSEA. Trimming cost V 7 bases and J 3 bases; bases outside gene matches: 7. The CDR3 totals 14 residues. In nucleotides, the CDR3 is TGCAGCGCGACAGGGGGCGCGGGGACAGATACGCAGTATTTT. As protein: CSATGGAGTDTQYF.

The rearrangement joins TRBV14 to TRBJ2-7; D might be TRBD2 (5 bases). There are 15 residues in the CDR3. Germline V gives CDR1 SGHDN, CDR2 FVKESK. V lost 4 bases to trimming and J lost 0 bases, with 13 bases between them. CDR3 coding DNA: TGTGCCAGCAGCCTCCGGACGGGAAGCTCCTACGAGCAGTACTTC. Translated: CASSLRTGSSYEQYF.

V is TRBV28 and J is TRBJ1-2; D possibly corresponds to TRBD1 (5 bases). This CDR3 has 18 residues. V shed 8 bases and J shed 1 base, with 26 bases lying between them. CDR1 and CDR2 from the germline V gene are MDHEN and SYDVKM. CDR3 residues: CASGAGGIQEHNNYGYTF. The CDR3 coding sequence is TGTGCCAGCGGGGCTGGGGGGATCCAAGAACATAATAACTATGGCTACACCTTC.

The V and J genes are TRBV5-5 and TRBJ2-3, with 12 positions matching TRBD2. Trimming removed 7 bases from V and 6 bases from J; junction bases left unmatched: 9. The CDR3 length is 15 residues. Germline values: CDR1 SGHKS, CDR2 YYEKEE (reference sequence). CDR3: CASAASGRAGDTQYF. The CDR3 nucleotides read TGTGCCAGCGCGGCTAGCGGGAGGGCCGGCGATACGCAGTATTTT.

V is TRBV11-2 and J is TRBJ2-7; TRBD2 aligns across 8 bases. There are 15 residues in the CDR3. Germline V gives CDR1 SGHAT, CDR2 FQNNGV. The J segment lost 0 bases and the V segment lost 5 bases, leaving 6 bases of the junction unmatched. This chain's CDR3 is CASSQTGGPSYEQYF. CDR3 coding DNA: TGTGCCAGCAGCCAAACGGGGGGGCCCTCCTACGAGCAGTACTTC.

J is TRBJ2-1 and V is TRBV5-8; D remains unclear. Between the trimmed V and J ends, which lost 2 bases and 8 bases, there was a span of 2 bases. The CDR3 length is 10 residues. Germline V lookup: CDR1 SGHTS, CDR2 YDEGEE. The chain's CDR3 is CASSFDEQFF. The CDR3 DNA reads TGTGCCAGCAGCTTTGATGAGCAGTTCTTC.

This clone has more than one count but fewer than ten. Mismatch with germline at one junction end may stem from a read error. CDR3 sequence reads: CASTPLAGDGYTF. The CDR3 coding sequence is TGTGCTAGCACCCCTTTGGCGGGGGATGGCTACACCTTC. The gene calls are TRBV7-7 and TRBJ1-2; tentative D call: TRBD1 (5 bases). CDR3 length: 13 amino acids. Per germline, CDR1 SSHAT and CDR2 FNYEAQ (reference sequence). Full variable domain (missing parts from reference TRBV7-7 and TRBJ1-2): GAGVSQSPRYKVTKRGQDVTLRCDPISSHATLYWYQQALGQGPEFLTYFNYEAQPDKSGLPSDRFSAERPEGSISTLTIQRTEQRDSAMYRCASTPLAGDGYTFGSGTRLTVV.

The chain combines TRBV6-6 with TRBJ2-3; TRBD2 matches 7 bases. The CDR3 is made up of 15 amino acids. Germline loops: CDR1 MNHNY, CDR2 SVGAGI (reference sequence). Trimming removed 6 bases from V and 2 bases from J; junction bases left unmatched: 8. The CDR3 sequence: CASRASGSATDTQYF. CDR3 nucleotide sequence: TGTGCCAGCAGGGCTAGCGGTTCTGCCACAGATACGCAGTATTTT.

V is TRBV7-2 and J is TRBJ2-7; TRBD1 agrees at 7 bases. Trimming at V came to 5 bases and at J to 0 bases, leaving 4 bases not matched to a gene. This CDR3 is built from 14 residues. Germline values: CDR1 SGHTA, CDR2 FQGNSA. CDR3 DNA: TGTGCCAGCAGCCAGGACAGGAACTCCTACGAGCAGTACTTC. The encoded protein is CASSQDRNSYEQYF.

This clone was counted a few times. CDR3 bases: TGCGCCAGCACCGAGGGCACTGAAGCTTTCTTT. It translates to CASTEGTEAFF. The chain couples TRBV5-1 to TRBJ1-1; D call uncertain. The ends were cut back, 6 bases at V and 4 bases at J, with 7 bases in the middle. The CDR3 totals 11 residues. Germline loops: CDR1 SGHRS, CDR2 YFSETQ.

This clone was seen a single time. The CDR3 DNA is TGTGCCAGCAGCTTATCTAGTCGGATCAGGGGGCTGTCGGGATTCACTGAAGCTTTCTTT. Translating gives CASSLSSRIRGLSGFTEAFF. This rearrangement joins TRBV7-6 to TRBJ1-1; 8 bases line up with TRBD1. Germline CDR1 is SGHVS and CDR2 is FNYEAQ. The length of the CDR3 is 20 residues. V shed 2 bases and J 4 bases; nucleotides not matched to a gene: 21.

This clone turned up a few times. The chain uses TRBV27 and TRBJ2-1, with 9 bases matching TRBD1. This CDR3 has 16 amino acids. Germline V gives CDR1 MNHEY, CDR2 SMNVEV (reference sequence). The V and J ends lost 8 bases and 4 bases, in that order; junction bases with no gene match: 12. The CDR3 spells CASQGLRQGGYNEQFF. For the CDR3, the DNA is TGTGCCAGCCAGGGATTAAGACAGGGGGGTTACAATGAGCAGTTCTTC.